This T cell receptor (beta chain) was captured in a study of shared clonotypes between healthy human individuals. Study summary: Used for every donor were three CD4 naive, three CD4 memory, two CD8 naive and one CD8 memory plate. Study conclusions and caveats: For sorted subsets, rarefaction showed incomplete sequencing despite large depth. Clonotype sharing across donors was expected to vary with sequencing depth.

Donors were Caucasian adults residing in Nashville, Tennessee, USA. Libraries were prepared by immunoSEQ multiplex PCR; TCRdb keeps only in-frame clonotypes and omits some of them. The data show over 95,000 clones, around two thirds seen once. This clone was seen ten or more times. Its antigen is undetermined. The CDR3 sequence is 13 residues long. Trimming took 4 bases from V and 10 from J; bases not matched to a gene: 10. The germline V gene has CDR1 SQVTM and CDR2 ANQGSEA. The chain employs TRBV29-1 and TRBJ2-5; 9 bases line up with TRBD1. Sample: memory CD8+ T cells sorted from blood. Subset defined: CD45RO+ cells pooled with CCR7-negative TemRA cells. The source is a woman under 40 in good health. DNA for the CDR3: TGCAGCGTTGGGACAGGGGACGGCGGTGTCCAGTACTTC. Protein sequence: CSVGTGDGGVQYF.